The 12 T cell receptor beta chains below come from one sample, sequenced in a study of blood T cell repertoires in COVID-19. The data were produced by immunoSEQ multiplex PCR, yet TCRdb's version contains in-frame clones alone and is incomplete. The table includes nearly 400,000 clones, about 90% detected once. The material sequenced was PBMCs or T cells enriched from blood (not recorded which). The source is a woman in her twenties or thirties who had recovered from COVID-19.

The chain joins TRBV19 to TRBJ2-5; 13 nucleotides match TRBD2. This CDR3 is 16 amino acids long. CDR1 LNHDA and CDR2 SQIVND come from the germline V gene (reference sequence). The J segment lost 5 bases and the V segment lost 4 bases, leaving 7 bases of the junction unmatched. Written as DNA, the CDR3 is TGTGCCAGTAGTACCTCGGGACTAGCGGGGAGGGAGACCCAGTACTTC. Protein product: CASSTSGLAGRETQYF.

This chain joins TRBV30 and TRBJ1-1; the D gene is possibly TRBD1 (5 bases). The germline V gene has CDR1 GTSNPN and CDR2 SVGIG (reference sequence). The CDR3 is made up of 11 amino acids. The ends were cut back, 3 bases at V and 7 bases at J, with 9 bases in the middle. CDR3 region: CAWRRQGEAFF. CDR3 DNA: TGTGCCTGGAGGCGCCAGGGTGAAGCTTTCTTT.

For this clone: Other DNA sequences in this specimen translate into the identical CDR3. The chain's CDR3 is CASRTGPYEQYF. The CDR3, as DNA: TGTGCCAGCAGGACAGGCCCCTACGAGCAGTACTTC. The chain has TRBV6-5 and TRBJ2-7; D may be TRBD1 (6 bases). Between the trimmed V and J ends, which lost 6 bases and 2 bases, there was a span of 8 bases. Germline CDR1 MNHEY, CDR2 SVGAGI. This CDR3 has 12 residues.

Only one count was recorded for this clone. The chain has TRBV30 and TRBJ2-7; tentatively, D is TRBD2 (6 bases). The CDR3 extends over 16 amino acids. V dropped 2 bases and J dropped 7 bases, with 24 bases sitting between them. Germline loops: CDR1 GTSNPN, CDR2 SVGIG (reference sequence). The CDR3 sequence is CAWSSLSSELGGEQYF. CDR3 sequence (DNA): TGTGCCTGGAGTTCCCTCAGCTCGGAGCTGGGGGGTGAGCAGTACTTC.

The chain joins TRBV3-1 (or the pseudogene TRBV3-2) to TRBJ2-5; a weak D match, TRBD2 (5 bases). Germline values: CDR1 LGHDT, CDR2 YNNKEL (reference sequence). V lost 1 base and J lost 5, with 11 bases in between. CDR3 length equals 14 residues. This CDR3 is CASSQGTLVETQYF. In nucleotides, the CDR3 is TGTGCCAGCAGCCAAGGGACTCTGGTGGAGACCCAGTACTTC.

This clone was seen just once. J is TRBJ2-2 and V is TRBV3-1 (or the pseudogene TRBV3-2); D might be TRBD2 (6 bases). Trimming pared 0 bases from V and 4 bases from J, leaving 15 bases between. Germline lookup yields CDR1 LGHDT and CDR2 YNNKEL (reference sequence). The CDR3 is made up of 17 amino acids. The CDR3 region is CASSQDIWGGFTGELFF. The CDR3 coding sequence is TGTGCCAGCAGCCAAGATATCTGGGGAGGTTTCACCGGGGAGCTGTTTTTT.

The genes are TRBV13 and TRBJ2-1, with D perhaps matching TRBD1 (5 bases). This CDR3 contains 16 residues. CDR1 and CDR2 from the germline V gene are PRHDT and FYEKMQ (reference sequence). V dropped 4 bases and J dropped 2 bases, with 15 bases sitting between them. The CDR3 loop reads CASSSAAGIPYNEQFF. The CDR3 nucleotides read TGTGCCAGCAGCTCCGCCGCAGGGATACCCTACAATGAGCAGTTCTTC.

The chain links TRBV5-1 to TRBJ2-1; TRBD1 aligns across 8 bases. The V and J ends lost 2 bases and 2 bases, in that order; junction bases with no gene match: 3. CDR1 SGHRS and CDR2 YFSETQ come from the germline V gene. CDR3 length: 15 amino acids. The CDR3 DNA is TGCGCCAGCAGCTTTGACAGGGGAACCTACAATGAGCAGTTCTTC. Protein sequence: CASSFDRGTYNEQFF. Full variable domain (missing parts from reference TRBV5-1 and TRBJ2-1): KAGVTQTPRYLIKTRGQQVTLSCSPISGHRSVSWYQQTPGQGLQFLFEYFSETQRNKGNFPGRFSGRQFSNSRSEMNVSTLELGDSALYLCASSFDRGTYNEQFFGPGTRLTVL.

The CDR3 DNA follows: TGTGCCAGTAGTGTTCAGGGAATGAACACTGAAGCTTTCTTT. It yields the protein CASSVQGMNTEAFF. V usage is TRBV19 and J usage is TRBJ1-1; TRBD1 is a possible D gene (5 bases). The CDR3 totals 14 residues. V shed 5 bases and J shed 0 bases, with 10 bases lying between them. Germline CDR1 reads LNHDA; CDR2 reads SQIVND (reference sequence).

This chain connects TRBV29-1 to TRBJ2-7; 7 bases map to TRBD1. The CDR3 is made up of 13 amino acids. Germline trimming cut 6 bases from V and 2 bases from J; bases unmatched to any gene: 7. Per germline, CDR1 SQVTM and CDR2 ANQGSEA. The CDR3 loop reads CSVGTDFPYEQYF. DNA for the CDR3: TGCAGCGTCGGGACAGATTTCCCCTACGAGCAGTACTTC.

The CDR3 sequence: CASGTPEQYF. Here the CDR3 DNA reads TGTGCCAGCGGGACACCGGAGCAGTACTTC. The V call is TRBV6-5, the J call TRBJ2-7; perhaps TRBD1 as D (6 bases). Trimming shortened V by 8 bases and J by 7 bases, and 9 bases separated the two germline ends. The CDR3 loop spans 10 amino acids. Germline V gene lookup returns CDR1 MNHEY and CDR2 SVGAGI.

J is TRBJ1-1 and V is TRBV6-2 or TRBV6-3; the match to TRBD1 covers 11 bases. Looked up from germline, CDR1 is MNHEY and CDR2 is SVGEGT. The CDR3 has 16 amino acids. V trimming: 5 bases; J trimming: 4 bases; junction bases outside the gene matches: 9. CDR3 region: CASSAPRTGGRTEAFF. CDR3 coding DNA: TGTGCCAGCAGTGCACCGAGGACAGGGGGCCGCACTGAAGCTTTCTTT.